Below, 23 T cell receptor beta chains from the same sample are listed, as sequenced in a study of blood T cell repertoires in COVID-19. Assay: immunoSEQ multiplex PCR; the TCRdb copy retains only in-frame clones and omits some. The sample has approximately 100,000 clones; 75% to 90% are singletons. Material for sequencing was peripheral blood. These receptors all stem from a woman older than 75 with acute or convalescent COVID-19.

The chain uses TRBV19 and TRBJ1-1; D unresolved. Looked up from germline, CDR1 is LNHDA and CDR2 is SQIVND (reference sequence). Trimming took 4 bases from V and 1 from J, leaving 7 bases between them. The CDR3 extends over 13 amino acids. The CDR3 DNA reads TGTGCCAGTAGTAGCCAGGCGAACACTGAAGCTTTCTTT. Residues: CASSSQANTEAFF.

The V call is TRBV3-1 (or the pseudogene TRBV3-2), the J call TRBJ1-2; 9 nucleotides match TRBD1. CDR1 and CDR2 (germline): LGHDT, YNNKEL (reference sequence). The CDR3 covers 17 residues. The V segment lost 3 bases and the J segment 8 bases; nucleotides outside the gene matches: 16. The CDR3: CASSHMGTGSGILGYTF. DNA for the CDR3: TGTGCCAGCAGCCATATGGGGACAGGGTCTGGGATCCTGGGCTACACCTTC.

The chain couples TRBV30 to TRBJ2-2; D possibly corresponds to TRBD2 (5 bases). The CDR3 consists of 13 residues. Per germline, CDR1 GTSNPN and CDR2 SVGIG (reference sequence). Trimming pared 3 bases from V and 5 bases from J, leaving 10 bases between. CDR3 sequence (DNA): TGTGCCTGGAGGGGAGAAAAGACCGGGGAGCTGTTTTTT. Protein: CAWRGEKTGELFF.

This clone was detected only once. This sequence joins TRBV7-9 and TRBJ1-4, with D possibly being TRBD1 (5 bases). V shed 1 base and J shed 8 bases, with 8 bases lying between them. The CDR3 consists of 13 residues. Germline loops: CDR1 SEHNR, CDR2 FQNEAQ (reference sequence). The CDR3 DNA reads TGTGCCAGCAGCTTAGGACAGTTCGAAAAACTGTTTTTT. This gives the protein CASSLGQFEKLFF.

This chain links TRBV10-3 with TRBJ2-4; 7 bases map to TRBD2. V gave up 0 bases and J gave up 0 bases; unmatched junction bases: 11. The germline V gene encodes CDR1 ENHRY and CDR2 SYGVKD. The CDR3 is made up of 19 amino acids. In DNA, the CDR3 is TGTGCCATCAGTGAGTCGGTTGGACTAGGCCTCTTAGCCAAAAACATTCAGTACTTC. Protein: CAISESVGLGLLAKNIQYF.

This clone appeared a single time. Here the CDR3 DNA reads TGTGCCAGCAGCGTAGACGCGCACTCTGGAAACACCATATATTTT. Translated: CASSVDAHSGNTIYF. The chain employs TRBV9 and TRBJ1-3; D not resolved. Trimming shortened V by 0 bases and J by 0 bases, and 7 bases separated the two germline ends. Germline CDR1 reads SGDLS; CDR2 reads YYNGEE. This CDR3 region has 15 residues.

Only a few counts were recorded for this clone. The chain links TRBV5-1 to TRBJ1-6, with 9 bases aligning to TRBD1. The CDR3 loop spans 15 amino acids. Germline values: CDR1 SGHRS, CDR2 YFSETQ. Germline trimming cut 3 bases from V and 6 bases from J; bases unmatched to any gene: 4. CDR3 in amino acids: CASSSQGATNSPLHF. The DNA for the CDR3 is TGCGCCAGCAGCTCACAGGGGGCGACTAATTCACCCCTCCACTTT.

This chain links TRBV3-1 (or the pseudogene TRBV3-2) with TRBJ2-5, with 10 bases lining up with TRBD2. The CDR3 extends over 16 amino acids. The V gene end was trimmed by 0 bases and the J gene end by 6 bases; junction bases not matched to a gene: 7. The germline gives CDR1 LGHDT, CDR2 YNNKEL (reference sequence). The DNA for the CDR3 is TGTGCCAGCAGCCAAGATGCTAGCGGGGGTTCGAAGACCCAGTACTTC. It codes for CASSQDASGGSKTQYF.

The V gene is TRBV10-2, the J gene TRBJ2-3; D ambiguous. The CDR3 contains 12 residues. Germline V gives CDR1 WSHSY, CDR2 SAAADI. The V and J ends lost 8 bases and 3 bases respectively, with 9 bases between them. In nucleotides, the CDR3 is TGCGCCAGCCGTAACTGGACAGATACGCAGTATTTT. Translation gives CASRNWTDTQYF.

This sequence joins TRBV24-1 and TRBJ2-3; D is unresolved. The ends were cut back, 4 bases at V and 0 bases at J, with 7 bases in the middle. Looked up from germline, CDR1 is KGHDR and CDR2 is SFDVKD. This CDR3 comprises 14 residues. The CDR3 coding sequence is TGTGCCACCAGTGACAGAAAAAGCACAGATACGCAGTATTTT. Encoded protein: CATSDRKSTDTQYF.

This chain links TRBV7-9 with TRBJ2-7, with 7 bases that match TRBD1. The CDR3 has 16 residues. After removal of 5 bases from V and 4 bases from J, the junction contained 14 bases not matched to a gene. Germline loops: CDR1 SEHNR, CDR2 FQNEAQ (reference sequence). The CDR3 bases are TGTGCCAGCAGCACCTCTGACAGGGTCTCCGGTTACGAGCAGTACTTC. Protein sequence: CASSTSDRVSGYEQYF.

The V and J genes are TRBV18 and TRBJ2-7, with 10 bases matching TRBD1. CDR1 and CDR2 from the germline V gene are KGHSH and LQKENI. Trimming at V came to 3 bases and at J to 4 bases, leaving 3 bases not matched to a gene. This CDR3 contains 14 residues. Written as DNA, the CDR3 is TGTGCCAGCTCACCCGGGACAGGGGAATACGAGCAGTACTTC. Translation gives CASSPGTGEYEQYF.

This clone was found once. CDR3 DNA sequence: TGTGCCAGTAGTTCCATGGACAGGGGGAGTGAAAAACTGTTTTTT. Translated: CASSSMDRGSEKLFF. V usage is TRBV19 and J usage is TRBJ1-4; 10 nucleotides match TRBD1. Per the germline V gene, CDR1 is LNHDA and CDR2 is SQIVND (reference sequence). After removal of 5 bases from V and 7 bases from J, the junction contained 7 bases not matched to a gene. The CDR3 consists of 15 residues.

The chain is built from TRBV28 and TRBJ1-2; 8 nucleotides agree with TRBD1. The CDR3 totals 13 residues. V gave up 5 bases and J gave up 4 bases; unmatched junction bases: 3. Per the germline V gene, CDR1 is MDHEN and CDR2 is SYDVKM. CDR3: CASSPTGGYGYTF. CDR3 sequence (DNA): TGTGCCAGCAGTCCCACAGGGGGCTATGGCTACACCTTC.

CDR3 nucleotide sequence: TGTGCCAGCAGCCTATTAGCGGTCTTAACGACAGATACGCAGTATTTT. Protein sequence: CASSLLAVLTTDTQYF. V usage is TRBV5-5 and J usage is TRBJ2-3; possibly TRBD2 for D (6 bases). The V gene lost 4 bases and the J gene lost 3 bases, with 18 bases spanning the gap. CDR1 SGHKS and CDR2 YYEKEE come from the germline V gene (reference sequence). The CDR3 loop spans 16 amino acids.

The chain has TRBV4-3 and TRBJ2-7; maybe TRBD2 (5 bases). Germline assignment: CDR1 LGHNA and CDR2 YSLEER. V lost 1 base and J 3 bases, leaving 10 bases between the germline ends. The CDR3 has 14 amino acids. The DNA for the CDR3 is TGCGCCAGCAGCCAAGGTTCACGGGGCTACGAGCAGTACTTC. This codes for CASSQGSRGYEQYF.

The V gene is TRBV4-1, the J gene TRBJ2-3; 12 nucleotides match TRBD2. The germline V gene encodes CDR1 MGHRA and CDR2 YSYEKL. The ends lost 4 bases at V and 1 base at J; junction bases unmatched: 9. The CDR3 runs 18 residues. CDR3 amino acids: CASSRPKLAGGRTDTQYF. DNA for the CDR3: TGCGCCAGCAGCCGACCCAAACTAGCGGGGGGCCGCACAGATACGCAGTATTTT.

The rearrangement joins TRBV28 to TRBJ2-7; D unresolved. The CDR3 loop spans 14 amino acids. Germline V gene data show CDR1 as MDHEN and CDR2 as SYDVKM. Trimming pared 10 bases from V and 2 bases from J, leaving 18 bases between. The CDR3 DNA reads as TGTGCCACCAAAGCGTTACAAGAAACCTACGAGCAGTACTTC. As protein: CATKALQETYEQYF.

V is TRBV2 and J is TRBJ1-5; D may be TRBD1 (6 bases). The V and J ends lost 10 bases and 4 bases respectively, with 20 bases between them. CDR3 length: 15 residues. Germline CDR1 reads SNHLY; CDR2 reads FYNNEI. The CDR3 nucleotides are TGTGCCACTTCCGATCGGGGGGGCAGAAATCAGCCCCAGCATTTT. Protein product: CATSDRGGRNQPQHF.

The V gene is TRBV11-2, the J gene TRBJ2-5; D might be TRBD1 (6 bases). The CDR3 length is 15 residues. V was pared by 2 bases and J by 5 bases, with 15 bases between. The germline V gene encodes CDR1 SGHAT and CDR2 FQNNGV. The DNA of the CDR3 is TGTGCCAGCAGCTTAATTCCACAGGGTTGGGAGACCCAGTACTTC. Its translation is CASSLIPQGWETQYF.

This CDR3 reads CASSQLWWDRARARPPSSGNTIYF. CDR3 sequence (DNA): TGTGCCAGCAGCCAGCTTTGGTGGGACAGGGCACGAGCTAGACCCCCTAGCTCTGGAAACACCATATATTTT. The rearrangement links TRBV4-2 to TRBJ1-3; the match to TRBD1 covers 9 bases. Germline trimming cut 3 bases from V and 0 bases from J; bases unmatched to any gene: 27. Germline assignment: CDR1 LGHNA and CDR2 YNFKEQ. This CDR3 is built from 24 residues.

The rearrangement uses TRBV12-3 or TRBV12-4 and TRBJ2-7, with D possibly TRBD2 on 5 matching bases. Trimming took off 5 bases at V and 6 bases at J, with 8 bases between the two ends. CDR3 length: 11 residues. The CDR3 DNA is TGTGCCAGCAGTCTGAGGGTCGAGCAGTACTTC. Residues: CASSLRVEQYF.

A few counts support this clone. The chain has TRBV5-1 and TRBJ1-1, with a possible D match to TRBD1 (5 bases). CDR3 size: 14 residues. Germline V CDR1 and CDR2: SGHRS, YFSETQ. V lost 5 bases and J 1 base, leaving 12 bases between the germline ends. This CDR3 is CASRKAGQNTEAFF. Written as DNA, the CDR3 is TGCGCCAGCAGGAAAGCGGGGCAGAACACTGAAGCTTTCTTT.